This TCR beta chain is drawn from a study of early T cells in non-severe SARS-CoV-2 infection. Study details: Bulk RNA from unsorted whole blood was sequenced; chains were unpaired. Whole-study results and caveats: VDJdb matching skewed toward anti-spike CD8 responses, missing private and CD4 specificities.

Attached unique molecular identifiers marked individual cDNA molecules. TCRdb processed the 5' RACE reads anew with MiXCR; each CDR3 protein has one entry. Of roughly 60,000 distinct CDR3 sequences in the sample, about 11% were seen once. Points on this clonotype: Its antigen remains unknown. One base away lies a much larger clone, so this may be a sequencing read error.

Trimming left V 1 base short and J 4 bases short, with 5 bases between. The CDR3 loop spans 13 amino acids. The germline V gene has CDR1 KGHSH and CDR2 LQKENI. This TCR was recovered from an adult who was a healthcare worker with PCR-confirmed SARS-CoV-2 infection or an uninfected control (not recorded which). This material consisted of whole blood, taken at baseline. The chain employs TRBV18 and TRBJ1-5; D is uncertain. DNA of the CDR3: TGTGCCAGCTCACCACGGAGGAATCAGCCCCAGCATTTT. Translation gives CASSPRRNQPQHF.